This T cell receptor (beta chain) was observed in a study of T cell responses to AZD1222 COVID-19 vaccine. The junction had 5 bases not matched to a gene; V was cut back by 5 bases and J by 2 bases. Germline-derived CDR1 and CDR2 are MNHEY and SMNVEV (reference sequence). The CDR3 length is 15 residues. Measured with immunoSEQ multiplex PCR; TCRdb has only the in-frame clones, and not every one. The sample holds some 200,000 clones, more than 85% seen once. The clonotype originates from an adult who received the AZD1222 COVID-19 vaccine. Sample: peripheral blood, taken 28 days after the second AZD1222 dose. This rearrangement joins TRBV27 to TRBJ2-3; TRBD2 agrees at 9 bases. The CDR3 bases are TGTGCCAGCAGTCCGGGACTAGCTGACACAGATACGCAGTATTTT. It specifies CASSPGLADTDTQYF.